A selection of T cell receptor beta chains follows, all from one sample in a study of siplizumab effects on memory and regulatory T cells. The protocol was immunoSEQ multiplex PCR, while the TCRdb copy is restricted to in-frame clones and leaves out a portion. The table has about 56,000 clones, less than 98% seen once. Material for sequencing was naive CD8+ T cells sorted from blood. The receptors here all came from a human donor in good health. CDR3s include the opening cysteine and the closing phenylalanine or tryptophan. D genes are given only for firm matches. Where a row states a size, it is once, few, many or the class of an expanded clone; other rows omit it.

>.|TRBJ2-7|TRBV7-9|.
CASSFSSYEQYF
TGTGCCAGCAGCTTCAGCTCCTACGAGCAGTACTTC
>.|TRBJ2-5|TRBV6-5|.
CASNSPLQTQYF
TGTGCCAGCAATTCACCTCTACAGACCCAGTACTTC
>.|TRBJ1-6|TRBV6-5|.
CASSYGTYNSPLHF
TGTGCCAGCAGTTACGGCACTTATAATTCACCCCTCCACTTT
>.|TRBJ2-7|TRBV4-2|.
CASSQENRQAYEQYF
TGTGCCAGCAGCCAAGAGAATCGGCAGGCCTACGAGCAGTACTTC
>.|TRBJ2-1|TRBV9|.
CASSVVGEQFF
TGTGCCAGCAGCGTAGTAGGGGAGCAGTTCTTC
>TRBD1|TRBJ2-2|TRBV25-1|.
CATEQGAGELFF
TGTGCCACAGAACAGGGGGCCGGCGAGCTGTTTTTT
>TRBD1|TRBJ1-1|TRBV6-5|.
CASSSGTGELEAFF
TGTGCCAGCAGTTCCGGGACAGGGGAGCTTGAAGCTTTCTTT
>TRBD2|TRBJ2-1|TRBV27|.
CASSPAPRLAGTNEQFF
TGTGCCAGCAGTCCGGCCCCAAGACTAGCGGGCACCAATGAGCAGTTCTTC
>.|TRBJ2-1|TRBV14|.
CASSLRGLEQFF
TGTGCCAGCAGCCTCCGGGGGCTCGAGCAGTTCTTC
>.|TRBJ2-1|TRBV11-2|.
CASRNLRESYNEQFF
TGTGCCAGCAGAAACTTACGGGAGTCCTACAATGAGCAGTTCTTC
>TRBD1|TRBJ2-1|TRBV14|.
CASRYRGEQFF
TGTGCCAGCAGGTACAGGGGGGAGCAGTTCTTC
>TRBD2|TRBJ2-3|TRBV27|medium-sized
CASSSRLAGGTDTQYF
TGTGCCAGCAGTTCAAGACTAGCGGGAGGGACAGATACGCAGTATTTT
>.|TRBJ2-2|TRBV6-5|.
CASSPGVSTGELFF
TGTGCCAGCAGTCCAGGGGTTTCCACCGGGGAGCTGTTTTTT
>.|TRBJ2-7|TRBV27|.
CASRAVVGPGGYEQYF
TGTGCCAGCAGAGCCGTGGTAGGACCCGGCGGGTACGAGCAGTACTTC
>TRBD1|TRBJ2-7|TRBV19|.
CASSWGQRGSYEQYF
TGTGCCAGTAGTTGGGGACAGCGTGGTTCCTACGAGCAGTACTTC
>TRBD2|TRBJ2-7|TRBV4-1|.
CASSLVLAGGSDEQYF
TGCGCCAGCAGCCTCGTTTTAGCGGGAGGGTCGGACGAGCAGTACTTC